Following are 10 T cell receptor beta chains from one sample sequenced in a study of tumour-infiltrating T cells in Burkitt lymphoma. The data were produced by immunoSEQ multiplex PCR, yet TCRdb's version contains in-frame clones alone and is incomplete. The sample lists 46,000 or so clones; 30% to 40% were seen once. The specimen was tumor tissue. All receptors come from a human donor with Burkitt lymphoma.

The chain carries TRBV4-2 and TRBJ2-7; TRBD2 might be the D (5 bases). Germline CDR1 and CDR2: LGHNA and YNFKEQ. The CDR3 runs to 15 residues. Trimming removed 3 bases from V and 6 bases from J, with 18 bases in between. In DNA, the CDR3 is TGTGCCAGCAGCCACCCGACGGGAACGGCACTCGAGCAGTACTTC. The encoded protein is CASSHPTGTALEQYF.

The rearrangement links TRBV7-9 to TRBJ1-1; no reliable D call. V lost 4 bases and J lost 1, with 10 bases in between. The CDR3 spans 14 residues. CDR1 is SEHNR and CDR2 is FQNEAQ in the germline V gene (reference sequence). The CDR3 DNA is TGTGCCAGCAGCTACTCCTATGGGAACACTGAAGCTTTCTTT. Protein sequence: CASSYSYGNTEAFF.

The chain carries TRBV7-6 and TRBJ2-2, with D possibly called TRBD1 or TRBD2 (6 bases each). Germline CDR1 reads SGHVS; CDR2 reads FNYEAQ. V was clipped by 4 bases and J by 2 bases, with 17 bases between them. The CDR3 spans 17 residues. The CDR3 nucleotides read TGTGCCAGCAGCTCCCTTGGAGGGACAATCAACACCGGGGAGCTGTTTTTT. This sequence encodes CASSSLGGTINTGELFF.

The chain combines TRBV4-1 with TRBJ2-5; maybe TRBD1 (6 bases). Germline values: CDR1 MGHRA, CDR2 YSYEKL. The CDR3 runs to 15 residues. Trimming stripped 6 bases from V and 0 bases from J, with 14 bases between. CDR3 in amino acids: CASSSTGRDQETQYF. CDR3 in DNA: TGCGCCAGCAGTAGTACAGGGAGAGACCAAGAGACCCAGTACTTC.

J is TRBJ1-1 and V is TRBV19; no clear D. The V gene's germline CDR1 is LNHDA and CDR2 SQIVND (reference sequence). Trimming stripped 7 bases from V and 1 base from J, with 10 bases between. The CDR3 totals 13 residues. The CDR3 DNA follows: TGTGCCAGTAAGATGAAGGAGAACACTGAAGCTTTCTTT. Its translation is CASKMKENTEAFF.

This chain uses TRBV5-4 with TRBJ2-1; 8 bases fit TRBD2. J was trimmed by 3 bases and V by 4 bases; bases with no gene match: 6. Germline V CDR1 and CDR2: SGHNT, YYREEE (reference sequence). The CDR3 extends over 15 amino acids. CDR3 in amino acids: CASSKTSGLYNEQFF. The CDR3 coding sequence is TGTGCCAGCAGCAAAACTAGCGGTCTCTACAATGAGCAGTTCTTC.

This clone was seen more than once but under ten times. This chain joins TRBV4-3 and TRBJ2-7; D unresolved. Germline loops: CDR1 LGHNA, CDR2 YSLEER. Trimming pared 3 bases from V and 2 bases from J, leaving 14 bases between. The CDR3 extends over 15 amino acids. Written as DNA, the CDR3 is TGCGCCAGCAGCCAGGCCCGGACCTCAACCTACGAGCAGTACTTC. This sequence encodes CASSQARTSTYEQYF.

The CDR3 region has the DNA TGTGCCAGCAGCCCCTCTTTTCTTGGTGGAGGTCCCCAGCATTTT. Protein: CASSPSFLGGGPQHF. V gene TRBV9 combines with J gene TRBJ1-5; D gene ambiguous. V was pared by 4 bases and J by 10 bases, with 21 bases between. Germline lookup yields CDR1 SGDLS and CDR2 YYNGEE. The CDR3 is 15 residues long.

The chain links TRBV2 to TRBJ2-3; D might be TRBD2 (6 bases). Between the trimmed V and J ends, which lost 7 bases and 0 bases, there was a span of 11 bases. The V gene's germline CDR1 is SNHLY and CDR2 FYNNEI. There are 14 residues in the CDR3. The CDR3 DNA follows: TGTGCCAGCAAGGTAGCGGAGAGCACAGATACGCAGTATTTT. Translation gives CASKVAESTDTQYF.

In this sample, this clone turned up once. The same CDR3 can be traced to other DNA sequences in this sample. The CDR3 DNA is TGCGCCAGCAGCCCGAGGGACACGGGGGACACTGAAGCTTTCTTT. It codes for CASSPRDTGDTEAFF. The V call is TRBV5-1, the J call TRBJ1-1, with TRBD1 as a possible D gene (6 bases). The CDR3 consists of 15 residues. Trimming removed 4 bases at V and 3 bases at J, with 16 bases between. In germline, CDR1 is SGHRS, CDR2 YFSETQ.